A selection of T cell receptor beta chains follows, all from one sample in a study of T cell clonotyping in hematopoietic cell transplantation. Sequencing was performed with immunoSEQ multiplex PCR; in TCRdb, only in-frame clones are kept and a portion is missing. This sample has fewer than 6,000 clones, with roughly 72% found just once. Specimen: PBMCs, collected 100 days after allogeneic stem cell transplant. The receptor set was obtained from a female patient between 50 and 60 years old who had an allogeneic stem cell transplant, so the T cells may come from the graft donor. Some clones in this sample may be carry-over from other donors' samples. Each CDR3 is given with its conserved first and last residue.

cdr3_aa: CASRLVRTANEQFF
j_call: TRBJ2-1
v_call: TRBV11-1

cdr3_aa: CASKSSGAGEQYF
j_call: TRBJ2-7
v_call: TRBV10-2

cdr3_aa: CASSPTPGTLGGYTF
j_call: TRBJ1-2
v_call: TRBV18

cdr3_aa: CASSSLPGLAYEQYF
j_call: TRBJ2-7
v_call: TRBV7-3

cdr3_aa: CASRTAGVSEQYF
j_call: TRBJ2-7
v_call: TRBV10-2

cdr3_aa: CASSLSGTPYNEQFF
j_call: TRBJ2-1
v_call: TRBV11-2

cdr3_aa: CASSRETYEQYF
j_call: TRBJ2-7
v_call: TRBV7-8

cdr3_aa: CASSLVGVGGTNTGELFF
j_call: TRBJ2-2
v_call: TRBV11-2

cdr3_aa: CASSLEFFQPQHF
j_call: TRBJ1-5
v_call: TRBV7-2

cdr3_aa: CASSLGQSSYNEQFF
j_call: TRBJ2-1
v_call: TRBV11-3

cdr3_aa: CASSLGGNPYNEQFF
j_call: TRBJ2-1
v_call: TRBV19

cdr3_aa: CASRGKGSGSIGELFF
j_call: TRBJ2-2
v_call: TRBV19

cdr3_aa: CASSLSRQSGKETQYF
j_call: TRBJ2-5
v_call: TRBV5-4

cdr3_aa: CASSLAGTGFDEQYF
j_call: TRBJ2-7
v_call: TRBV5-1

cdr3_aa: CASSREVAGGWNTQYF
j_call: TRBJ2-3
v_call: TRBV14

cdr3_aa: CASSSNSGGYEQYF
j_call: TRBJ2-7
v_call: TRBV6-1

cdr3_aa: CASSSPGTSGGYQETQYF
j_call: TRBJ2-5
v_call: TRBV7-9

cdr3_aa: CASSSIGTSGLTGYEQYF
j_call: TRBJ2-7
v_call: TRBV7-2

cdr3_aa: CASKRGLAGVDEQFF
j_call: TRBJ2-1
v_call: TRBV19

cdr3_aa: CASSPDNEQFF
j_call: TRBJ2-1
v_call: TRBV2

cdr3_aa: CASSKMAPDAKEDTEAFF
j_call: TRBJ1-1
v_call: TRBV21-1

cdr3_aa: CASSLADGRNEQFF
j_call: TRBJ2-1
v_call: TRBV7-6

cdr3_aa: CASSQRYTGELFF
j_call: TRBJ2-2
v_call: TRBV4-1

cdr3_aa: CASSLESGTPQETQYF
j_call: TRBJ2-5
v_call: TRBV5-1

cdr3_aa: CASSLQGRGDEQYF
j_call: TRBJ2-7
v_call: TRBV7-3

cdr3_aa: CASSESGGNTIYF
j_call: TRBJ1-3
v_call: TRBV2

cdr3_aa: CASSLEFGDPSYEQYF
j_call: TRBJ2-7
v_call: TRBV5-1

cdr3_aa: CAWSVQGDSPLHF
j_call: TRBJ1-6
v_call: TRBV30

cdr3_aa: CASSSLKVAGYEQYF
j_call: TRBJ2-7
v_call: TRBV5-6

cdr3_aa: CAISESWGQGYNEQFF
j_call: TRBJ2-1
v_call: TRBV10-3

cdr3_aa: CASRTGVADYGYTF
j_call: TRBJ1-2
v_call: TRBV28

cdr3_aa: CASSQDKFATGELFF
j_call: TRBJ2-2
v_call: TRBV4-2

cdr3_aa: CASSGTGGETQYF
j_call: TRBJ2-5
v_call: TRBV2

cdr3_aa: CASRPLSGRLTDTQYF
j_call: TRBJ2-3
v_call: TRBV14

cdr3_aa: CASRTGGTGELFF
j_call: TRBJ2-2
v_call: TRBV6-8

cdr3_aa: CASSALNTIYF
j_call: TRBJ1-3
v_call: TRBV13

cdr3_aa: CASSYERHRNEQFF
j_call: TRBJ2-1
v_call: TRBV6-5

cdr3_aa: CAWSRDLRETQYF
j_call: TRBJ2-5
v_call: TRBV30

cdr3_aa: CASSFFPIRDRRTDTQYF
j_call: TRBJ2-3
v_call: TRBV5-4

cdr3_aa: CASSPNTKAGSYGYTF
j_call: TRBJ1-2
v_call: TRBV5-1

cdr3_aa: CASSVEENQPQHF
j_call: TRBJ1-5
v_call: TRBV6-1